This entry lists 23 T cell receptor beta chains sequenced from one sample in a study of shared clonotypes between healthy human individuals. Produced via immunoSEQ multiplex PCR; TCRdb's table is partial and in-frame only. In the table there are over 1.5 million clones, about 98% of which are singletons. The sequenced sample was naive CD4+ T cells sorted from blood. Subset meaning: CD45RA+ positively selected. All receptors come from a man aged 25 to 40 in good health.

The chain has TRBV28 and TRBJ2-7; D tentatively reads TRBD1 or TRBD2 (5 bases each). CDR1 and CDR2 from the germline V gene are MDHEN and SYDVKM. This CDR3 contains 12 residues. V was clipped by 3 bases and J by 6 bases, with 9 bases between them. CDR3 DNA: TGTGCCAGCAGTTTGGGGGAACTCGAGCAGTACTTC. It translates to CASSLGELEQYF.

The rearrangement uses TRBV9 and TRBJ2-4, with D uncertain. The germline CDR1 and CDR2 sequences are SGDLS and YYNGEE. V was pared by 1 base and J by 6 bases, with 8 bases between. This CDR3 region has 13 residues. CDR3 sequence: CASSVRIGNIQYF. The DNA of the CDR3 is TGTGCCAGCAGCGTAAGAATCGGAAACATTCAGTACTTC.

In regard to this clone: The same CDR3 arises from other DNA sequences in this sample as well. The chain links TRBV18 to TRBJ2-5; unclear D gene. Germline V lookup: CDR1 KGHSH, CDR2 LQKENI. CDR3 length: 12 amino acids. V dropped 1 base and J dropped 4 bases, with 4 bases sitting between them. CDR3 residues: CASSPQGETQYF. DNA for the CDR3: TGTGCCAGCTCACCACAGGGAGAGACCCAGTACTTC.

The chain has TRBV28 and TRBJ1-3; a possible D gene is TRBD1 (6 bases). V lost 2 bases and J 11 bases, leaving 13 bases between the germline ends. Germline V gives CDR1 MDHEN, CDR2 SYDVKM. There are 13 residues in the CDR3. The CDR3, as DNA: TGTGCCAGCAGTTTAAGGGACACAAGCCCCATATATTTT. Amino acids: CASSLRDTSPIYF.

The genes are TRBV5-4 and TRBJ2-2, with D perhaps TRBD1 (7 bases). Germline V gene lookup returns CDR1 SGHNT and CDR2 YYREEE (reference sequence). Trimming left V 3 bases short and J 4 bases short, with 13 bases between. The CDR3 runs 15 residues. CDR3 coding DNA: TGTGCCAGCAGCTCGCGACAGGGAGGCACCGGGGAGCTGTTTTTT. It is translated as CASSSRQGGTGELFF.

The chain couples TRBV6-5 to TRBJ1-2; tentative D call: TRBD1 (5 bases). The V end lost 5 bases, the J end lost 4 bases, and 14 bases lay between the germline ends. CDR3 length: 14 amino acids. Germline V gene data show CDR1 as MNHEY and CDR2 as SVGAGI. In DNA, the CDR3 is TGTGCCAGCAGTCCCCGGGGCGAGGGCTATGGCTACACCTTC. It yields the protein CASSPRGEGYGYTF.

The V and J genes are TRBV9 and TRBJ2-5; 8 bases line up with TRBD2. With V trimmed by 0 bases and J by 3 bases, 7 bases remained unmatched. This CDR3 is 16 amino acids long. Germline CDR1 and CDR2: SGDLS and YYNGEE. As DNA, the CDR3 is TGTGCCAGCAGCGTAGGGGATTACGGGGGGGAAGAGACCCAGTACTTC. Amino acids: CASSVGDYGGEETQYF.

About this clone: This sample also contains other DNA sequences that code for the same CDR3. The chain links TRBV18 to TRBJ2-5; 7 nucleotides match TRBD2. This CDR3 spans 13 amino acids. V lost 3 bases to trimming and J lost 4 bases; unmatched junction nucleotides: 2. Germline loops: CDR1 KGHSH, CDR2 LQKENI. The CDR3 loop reads CASSPGEGETQYF. In DNA, the CDR3 is TGTGCCAGCTCACCGGGGGAGGGAGAGACCCAGTACTTC.

The chain couples TRBV5-1 to TRBJ2-7, with D possibly TRBD1 on 6 matching bases. Germline lookup yields CDR1 SGHRS and CDR2 YFSETQ. V was cut by 0 bases and J by 6 bases, with 19 bases left in between. The CDR3 contains 16 residues. Written as DNA, the CDR3 is TGCGCCAGCAGCTTGGCTCCGGCCAGGGGTCAGGGCGAGCAGTACTTC. Translated, it gives CASSLAPARGQGEQYF.

This chain uses TRBV30 with TRBJ2-3; 9 bases map to TRBD2. Germline loops: CDR1 GTSNPN, CDR2 SVGIG (reference sequence). The CDR3 loop spans 15 amino acids. V dropped 2 bases and J dropped 5; count of bases not matched to a gene: 8. The CDR3 loop reads CAWSSYSGSRDTQYF. DNA for the CDR3: TGTGCCTGGAGTTCCTATAGCGGGAGTAGAGATACGCAGTATTTT. Full variable domain (rest looked up from reference TRBV30 and TRBJ2-3): SQTIHQWPATLVQPVGSPLSLECTVEGTSNPNLYWYRQAAGRGLQLLFYSVGIGQISSEVPQNLSASRPQDRQFILSSKKLLLSDSGFYLCAWSSYSGSRDTQYFGPGTRLTVL.

CDR3 coding DNA: TGTGCCAGCAGCTTTCCAGCGGGACAAATCTCCTACAATGAGCAGTTCTTC. This sequence encodes CASSFPAGQISYNEQFF. The chain recombines TRBV7-8 with TRBJ2-1; possible D gene TRBD2, 7 bases. V was trimmed by 3 bases and J by 0 bases, leaving 15 bases between them. Germline CDR1 and CDR2: SGHVS and FQNEAQ. This CDR3 has 17 residues.

In this sample, this clone turned up once. The chain employs TRBV19 and TRBJ2-5; 9 bases are a match to TRBD1. The CDR3 length is 13 residues. V was pared by 5 bases and J by 3 bases, with 1 base of the junction left unmatched. Per the germline V gene, CDR1 is LNHDA and CDR2 is SQIVND (reference sequence). The CDR3 is CASSRTGEETQYF. The DNA for the CDR3 is TGTGCCAGTAGTCGGACAGGGGAAGAGACCCAGTACTTC.

V is TRBV10-3 and J is TRBJ2-7; D gene uncertain. The CDR3 is 14 amino acids. Germline V gene lookup returns CDR1 ENHRY and CDR2 SYGVKD. The V end lost 10 bases, the J end lost 2 bases, and 18 bases lay between the germline ends. This chain's CDR3 is CASVPNKGTYEQYF. As DNA, the CDR3 is TGTGCCAGCGTCCCAAACAAGGGAACCTACGAGCAGTACTTC.

The chain is built from TRBV20-1 and TRBJ1-2; D uncertain. Per germline, CDR1 DFQATT and CDR2 SNEGSKA (reference sequence). Between the trimmed V and J ends, which lost 7 bases and 3 bases, there was a span of 9 bases. The CDR3 has 11 amino acids. CDR3 nucleotides: TGCAGTGACGAGGCCGACTATGGCTACACCTTC. Amino acids: CSDEADYGYTF.

The V call is TRBV14, the J call TRBJ2-2, with 9 bases identical to TRBD2. The V segment lost 0 bases and the J segment 1 base; nucleotides outside the gene matches: 6. The CDR3 runs to 18 residues. Germline V gives CDR1 SGHDN, CDR2 FVKESK. Here the CDR3 reads CASSQERLREGNTGELFF. DNA for the CDR3: TGTGCCAGCAGCCAAGAGAGGCTGCGGGAGGGGAACACCGGGGAGCTGTTTTTT.

The genes are TRBV19 and TRBJ1-2; TRBD1 matches at 11 bases. This CDR3 comprises 16 residues. The V gene end was trimmed by 6 bases and the J gene end by 7 bases; junction bases not matched to a gene: 13. CDR1 and CDR2 from the germline V gene are LNHDA and SQIVND (reference sequence). The DNA for the CDR3 is TGTGCCAGTAGCATCCTCCCCGGACAGGGGGCGCGTGGCTACACCTTC. This encodes CASSILPGQGARGYTF.

The chain combines TRBV7-9 with TRBJ1-1; maybe TRBD1 (6 bases). The CDR3 has 12 amino acids. Looked up from germline, CDR1 is SEHNR and CDR2 is FQNEAQ (reference sequence). V lost 4 bases to trimming and J lost 6 bases, with 9 bases between them. CDR3 bases: TGTGCCAGCAGCTCAGGACAGCCTGAAGCTTTCTTT. It yields the protein CASSSGQPEAFF.

This clone was counted a single time. This chain joins TRBV29-1 and TRBJ2-7; D unclear. The CDR3 has 13 amino acids. V lost 7 bases and J 6 bases, leaving 19 bases between the germline ends. Germline assignment: CDR1 SQVTM and CDR2 ANQGSEA. The CDR3 nucleotides read TGCAGCGCCCCTCACGCGGCCCCGATCGAGCAGTACTTC. Translation gives CSAPHAAPIEQYF.

This rearrangement joins TRBV2 to TRBJ2-1; D is possibly TRBD2 (6 bases). The CDR3 has 13 amino acids. V dropped 7 bases and J dropped 4 bases, with 11 bases sitting between them. Germline V gene sequence: CDR1 SNHLY, CDR2 FYNNEI. CDR3 protein: CASTPSEYNEQFF. Written as DNA, the CDR3 is TGTGCCAGCACCCCTAGCGAGTACAATGAGCAGTTCTTC.

The rearrangement links TRBV25-1 to TRBJ2-7; TRBD1 matches 8 bases. After removal of 5 bases from V and 6 bases from J, the junction contained 9 bases not matched to a gene. From germline, CDR1 is MGHDK and CDR2 SYGVNS. The CDR3 covers 14 residues. The CDR3 nucleotides are TGTGCCAGCAGTAGAGACAGGGGCTCTAGCGAGCAGTACTTC. Residues: CASSRDRGSSEQYF.

V is TRBV11-3 and J is TRBJ2-3; D is undetermined. The CDR3 is 14 amino acids. In germline, CDR1 is SGHNT, CDR2 YENEEA. V lost 0 bases and J lost 0, with 4 bases in between. The CDR3, as DNA: TGTGCCAGCAGCTTAGATCAGAGCACAGATACGCAGTATTTT. Its translation is CASSLDQSTDTQYF.

The V gene is TRBV9, the J gene TRBJ2-5; D may be TRBD1 (5 bases). Per germline, CDR1 SGDLS and CDR2 YYNGEE. CDR3 length equals 13 residues. Between the trimmed V and J ends, which lost 4 bases and 9 bases, there was a span of 16 bases. The CDR3 is CASSLGPLGAQYF. CDR3 bases: TGTGCCAGCAGCCTCGGGCCTCTAGGGGCCCAGTACTTC.

The V gene is TRBV7-9, the J gene TRBJ1-2, with D tentatively TRBD1 (6 bases). This CDR3 spans 13 amino acids. V was pared by 5 bases and J by 5 bases, with 12 bases between. Germline CDR1 SEHNR, CDR2 FQNEAQ (reference sequence). This CDR3 reads CASSRGQTYGYTF. The DNA of the CDR3 is TGTGCCAGCAGCCGCGGACAGACGTATGGCTACACCTTC.